The T cell receptor (beta chain) described here comes from a study of glioma-infiltrating T cells. The length of the CDR3 is 11 residues. V lost 4 bases to trimming and J lost 10 bases, with 8 bases between them. Amplification of TCR alpha and beta CDR3 regions from RNA used iRepertoire nested multiplex PCR. TCRdb re-analysed the multiplex PCR reads in MiXCR, keeping a single row per CDR3 protein. This sample yields about 130,000 distinct CDR3 sequences, of which 20% to 25% are seen a single time; about a quarter belongs to the top ten. To note about this clonotype: Its antigen remains unidentified.

Study-wide results and caveats: Very few CDR3 sequences were shared between tissue and blood.

The clonotype comes from a human donor with low-grade glioma or glioblastoma, undergoing nonglioma brain surgery, or in good health (not recorded which). V and J are TRBV12-3 or TRBV12-4 and TRBJ1-5, with D uncertain. The specimen sequenced was glioma tissue, nonneoplastic brain tissue, or PBMCs (not recorded which). The CDR3: CASSYSPPQHF. DNA of the CDR3: TGTGCCAGCAGTTACAGTCCCCCCCAGCATTTT.